The 14 T cell receptor beta chains below come from one sample, sequenced in a study of T cells expressing NK-cell markers. Each CDR3 protein gets one entry in TCRdb, which reprocessed the 5' RACE reads and gives no DNA. The table lists 400,000 or so distinct CDR3 sequences, with over 8.5% in the top ten. The material sequenced was blood T cells: a sorted CD56 or NKG2C T cell subset, CD4+ or CD8+ T cells, or bulk PBMC T cells (not recorded which). The receptors originated from a woman aged 45 to 65 in good health.

The chain uses TRBV10-2 and TRBJ2-5; the D call of TRBD1 rests on TCRdb alone, since no DNA is present to check it. CDR3 length: 15 residues. Germline CDR1 WSHSY, CDR2 SAAADI. CDR3 in amino acids: CASSEPTGERETQYF.

The chain joins TRBV12-3 or TRBV12-4 to TRBJ2-1. The CDR3 is 15 residues long. CDR3 sequence reads: CASSLHSRSSNEQFF.

The chain employs TRBV7-2 and TRBJ2-4. Germline CDR1 reads SGHTA; CDR2 reads FQGNSA. The CDR3 loop spans 14 amino acids. CDR3 loop: CASSSGEAKNIQYF.

The V and J genes are TRBV11-2 and TRBJ2-4; the TCRdb D gene call, TRBD2, has no DNA to confirm it. The CDR3 spans 14 residues. CDR1 is SGHAT and CDR2 is FQNNGV in the germline V gene. CDR3 amino acids: CASSFLAGDDIQYF.

The chain is built from TRBV7-8 and TRBJ2-1; TCRdb proposes TRBD2, but this gene call is untestable without DNA. The CDR3 extends over 21 amino acids. Germline V CDR1 and CDR2: SGHVS, FQNEAQ. The CDR3 spells CASSLRSYGGRQKSSYNEQFF.

The V and J genes are TRBV27 and TRBJ2-1; TCRdb's D call of TRBD2 is untestable without DNA. The CDR3 spans 17 residues. CDR1 is MNHEY, CDR2 SMNVEV, per germline (reference sequence). CDR3 in amino acids: CASSLSPSVSSYNEQFF.

The V gene is TRBV19, the J gene TRBJ1-1; without DNA, the TCRdb call of TRBD1 cannot be checked. The CDR3 length is 14 residues. Per the germline V gene, CDR1 is LNHDA and CDR2 is SQIVND (reference sequence). The CDR3: CASRKIQGFTEAFF.

The rearrangement joins TRBV12-3 or TRBV12-4 to TRBJ2-1; the TCRdb call, TRBD2, lacks DNA for checking. The CDR3 spans 15 residues. The CDR3 reads CASSLESGSYNEQFF.

The rearrangement uses TRBV12-3 or TRBV12-4 and TRBJ1-5; the TCRdb D gene call, TRBD1, has no DNA to confirm it. This CDR3 has 14 amino acids. CDR3 amino acids: CASRRQGGNQPQHF.

The chain employs TRBV20-1 and TRBJ1-6. The germline V gene has CDR1 DFQATT and CDR2 SNEGSKA (reference sequence). The CDR3 runs to 12 residues. Here the CDR3 reads CSARDQSKALHF.

This chain uses TRBV5-1 with TRBJ1-2. Per the germline V gene, CDR1 is SGHRS and CDR2 is YFSETQ. The CDR3 extends over 13 amino acids. Here the CDR3 reads CASSFDLNYGYTF.

The V and J genes are TRBV29-1 and TRBJ2-7; there is no DNA to check the TCRdb D call of TRBD1. CDR3 length: 12 residues. Germline CDR1 and CDR2: SQVTM and ANQGSEA. The CDR3 spells CSVIEGAYEQYF.

The chain recombines TRBV12-3 or TRBV12-4 with TRBJ1-1; absent DNA, TCRdb's TRBD1 call cannot be checked. The CDR3 has 15 residues. CDR3 loop: CASTKGDRVGTEAFF.

The CDR3 sequence: CSAGRGFTEAFF. The chain combines TRBV20-1 with TRBJ1-1; TCRdb's assignment of TRBD1 cannot be checked, as there is no DNA. CDR1 is DFQATT and CDR2 is SNEGSKA in the germline V gene (reference sequence). CDR3 length: 12 amino acids.